These 23 T cell receptor beta chains were all obtained from the same sample, sequenced in a study of blood T cell repertoires in COVID-19. Sequencing used immunoSEQ multiplex PCR; TCRdb keeps in-frame clones, though not all of them. The sample includes approximately 300,000 clones, more than 75% of them seen just once. Material for sequencing was peripheral blood. The source of these receptors is a man over 45 with active or convalescent COVID-19.

The chain carries TRBV28 and TRBJ2-1, with 14 bases that match TRBD2. V lost 5 bases and J lost 3; bases outside the gene matches: 0. CDR1 is MDHEN, CDR2 SYDVKM, per germline. The CDR3 runs to 15 residues. The CDR3 region is CASSGTSGSYNEQFF. The CDR3 nucleotides are TGTGCCAGCAGTGGGACTAGCGGGAGCTACAATGAGCAGTTCTTC.

The chain employs TRBV27 and TRBJ2-3, with 10 bases aligning to TRBD1. Germline loops: CDR1 MNHEY, CDR2 SMNVEV (reference sequence). V was clipped by 6 bases and J by 3 bases; unmatched bases: 9. This CDR3 is built from 16 residues. CDR3 residues: CASSPTGTGVTDTQYF. CDR3 in DNA: TGTGCCAGCAGCCCGACAGGGACAGGGGTTACAGATACGCAGTATTTT.

This clone was seen only a few times. The V and J genes are TRBV7-2 and TRBJ1-5, with D possibly matching TRBD1 (5 bases). The germline V gene has CDR1 SGHTA and CDR2 FQGNSA. The V end was cut by 4 bases, the J end by 0 bases, with 10 bases between. The CDR3 length is 15 residues. The CDR3 protein is CASSSFRASNQPQHF. In DNA, the CDR3 is TGTGCCAGCAGCTCCTTCAGGGCTAGCAATCAGCCCCAGCATTTT.

This clone was observed a few times. This chain connects TRBV4-2 to TRBJ1-1; a weak D match, TRBD1 (6 bases). The CDR3 loop spans 15 amino acids. Trimming shortened V by 6 bases and J by 1 base, and 15 bases separated the two germline ends. The V gene's germline CDR1 is LGHNA and CDR2 YNFKEQ. The CDR3 reads CASSLLQGPNTEAFF. The CDR3 DNA is TGTGCCAGCAGTCTCCTACAGGGCCCGAACACTGAAGCTTTCTTT.

The CDR3 is CAWSGTGTGGYTF. The CDR3 DNA is TGTGCCTGGAGTGGGACAGGGACGGGCGGCTACACCTTC. This chain joins TRBV30 and TRBJ1-2; TRBD1 matches at 8 bases. This CDR3 region has 13 residues. Losses at the gene ends were 1 base for V and 8 bases for J; bases not matched to a gene: 6. CDR1 is GTSNPN, CDR2 SVGIG, per germline (reference sequence).

The rearrangement uses TRBV6-5 and TRBJ1-2; D might be TRBD1 (5 bases). V dropped 5 bases and J dropped 10 bases, with 14 bases sitting between them. Per germline, CDR1 MNHEY and CDR2 SVGAGI. This CDR3 is 12 amino acids long. DNA of the CDR3: TGTGCCAGCAGTCCAAGGGGTGGTGCCTACACCTTC. It yields the protein CASSPRGGAYTF.

The chain joins TRBV5-1 to TRBJ1-1, with D maybe TRBD1 (5 bases). V dropped 6 bases and J dropped 5 bases, with 20 bases sitting between them. This CDR3 comprises 15 residues. The germline V gene encodes CDR1 SGHRS and CDR2 YFSETQ. CDR3 sequence reads: CASTPSGGWGTEAFF. CDR3 sequence (DNA): TGCGCCAGCACCCCGTCGGGGGGGTGGGGGACTGAAGCTTTCTTT.

This clone was counted once. The V call is TRBV7-2, the J call TRBJ1-2; TRBD1 aligns across 8 bases. CDR3 size: 14 residues. With V trimmed by 3 bases and J by 7 bases, 7 bases remained unmatched. Germline values: CDR1 SGHTA, CDR2 FQGNSA. The CDR3: CASSFPTGVGGYTF. The CDR3 DNA is TGTGCCAGCAGCTTTCCGACAGGGGTAGGTGGCTACACCTTC.

The chain employs TRBV7-2 and TRBJ2-5; TRBD2 might be the D (5 bases). Germline V lookup: CDR1 SGHTA, CDR2 FQGNSA. The CDR3 consists of 14 residues. V lost 5 bases to trimming and J lost 3 bases, with 13 bases between them. This chain's CDR3 is CASSAQRAEETQYF. In DNA, the CDR3 is TGTGCCAGCAGCGCCCAGAGGGCGGAAGAGACCCAGTACTTC.

This clone came up a few times. CDR3 DNA: TGTGCCAGCAGCCCCTCCCCTCGAGCGGGAGTAGGTGAGCAGTTCTTC. Encoded protein: CASSPSPRAGVGEQFF. The chain carries TRBV7-3 and TRBJ2-1; TRBD2 aligns across 8 bases. The V segment lost 5 bases and the J segment 9 bases; nucleotides outside the gene matches: 15. The germline V gene has CDR1 SGHTA and CDR2 FQGTGA. This CDR3 is built from 16 residues.

This rearrangement joins TRBV9 to TRBJ2-7; D uncertain. Germline loops: CDR1 SGDLS, CDR2 YYNGEE. The CDR3 contains 15 residues. V lost 0 bases and J 3 bases, leaving 13 bases between the germline ends. The CDR3 nucleotides read TGTGCCAGCAGCGTAGAGACATCGTCCGGCTACGAGCAGTACTTC. Its translation is CASSVETSSGYEQYF.

The V call is TRBV28, the J call TRBJ1-2; D gene unclear. The V and J ends lost 4 bases and 4 bases respectively, with 7 bases between them. The CDR3 loop spans 12 amino acids. Germline V lookup: CDR1 MDHEN, CDR2 SYDVKM. CDR3 bases: TGTGCCAGCAGTTACCCAGGCTATGGCTACACCTTC. Translating gives CASSYPGYGYTF.

The rearrangement links TRBV15 to TRBJ1-4; D is undetermined. Germline V lookup: CDR1 LNHNV, CDR2 YYDKDF (reference sequence). V lost 5 bases to trimming and J lost 4 bases, with 14 bases between them. The CDR3 is 15 residues long. The CDR3 loop is CATSGSGINNEKLFF. CDR3 nucleotides: TGTGCCACCAGCGGCTCGGGGATCAATAATGAAAAACTGTTTTTT.

On this clone: Additional DNA sequences in this sample encode the identical CDR3. V and J are TRBV9 and TRBJ2-2, with 8 bases fitting TRBD2. V lost 2 bases to trimming and J lost 5 bases; unmatched junction nucleotides: 5. Germline V CDR1 and CDR2: SGDLS, YYNGEE. This CDR3 has 15 amino acids. The CDR3 region is CASSVAGGGTGELFF. The CDR3, as DNA: TGTGCCAGCAGCGTCGCGGGGGGTGGAACCGGGGAGCTGTTTTTT.

In this sample, this clone turned up a few times. The CDR3 nucleotides are TGTGCCAGCAGCATTTGCCAGGCCATGAACACTGAAGCTTTCTTT. This gives the protein CASSICQAMNTEAFF. This rearrangement joins TRBV21-1 to TRBJ1-1; the D call of TRBD1 is as the table states it, not checked on the DNA. TRBV21-1 corresponds to a pseudogene. The CDR3 consists of 15 residues.

As DNA, the CDR3 is TGTGCCTGGAGTCCTTTGGGAAGAATACGGGACAGGGATCATTCACCCCTCCACTTT. Residues: CAWSPLGRIRDRDHSPLHF. The rearrangement uses TRBV30 and TRBJ1-6; 9 bases are shared with TRBD1. CDR1 is GTSNPN, CDR2 SVGIG, per germline (reference sequence). The length of the CDR3 is 19 residues. The V segment lost 2 bases and the J segment 8 bases; nucleotides outside the gene matches: 19.

In the case of this clone: Other nucleotide sequences from this sample produce the same CDR3. This chain connects TRBV19 to TRBJ1-3; the match to TRBD1 covers 10 bases. Germline V gene sequence: CDR1 LNHDA, CDR2 SQIVND (reference sequence). CDR3 length equals 17 residues. Unmatched junction bases numbered 10, after V lost 4 bases and J lost 4 bases. The CDR3 is CASSTPRQGARGNTIYF. The CDR3 nucleotides are TGTGCCAGTAGTACCCCTCGACAGGGGGCGAGGGGAAACACCATATATTTT.

This sequence joins TRBV7-9 and TRBJ2-1, with 7 bases lining up with TRBD1. V was clipped by 2 bases and J by 5 bases; unmatched bases: 6. Germline V CDR1 and CDR2: SEHNR, FQNEAQ (reference sequence). There are 15 residues in the CDR3. CDR3 sequence (DNA): TGTGCCAGCAGCTTACCGGGACAGATGAACAATGAGCAGTTCTTC. Its protein product is CASSLPGQMNNEQFF.

The chain carries TRBV6-6 and TRBJ2-7; 9 bases are a match to TRBD1. The CDR3 loop spans 15 amino acids. V lost 6 bases, J lost 4 bases, and 10 bases stayed unmatched. Germline V gene sequence: CDR1 MNHNY, CDR2 SVGAGI (reference sequence). The CDR3 coding sequence is TGTGCCAGCAGACCTCCCGGGACAGGGAGATACGAGCAGTACTTC. This translates into CASRPPGTGRYEQYF.

This clone was detected a few times. The sample holds other DNA sequences that translate to the same CDR3. This chain joins TRBV28 and TRBJ1-1; TRBD1 might be the D (6 bases). The V gene's germline CDR1 is MDHEN and CDR2 SYDVKM. The CDR3 has 15 residues. Trimming stripped 6 bases from V and 1 base from J, with 15 bases between. CDR3 coding DNA: TGTGCCAGCAGCCCTCGGGGGGGCGCGAACACTGAAGCTTTCTTT. Its translation is CASSPRGGANTEAFF.

V usage is TRBV4-2 and J usage is TRBJ2-4; D possibly corresponds to TRBD2 (6 bases). The germline V and J ends were trimmed by 0 bases and 0 bases, with 9 bases remaining between them. The CDR3 contains 16 residues. The germline V gene has CDR1 LGHNA and CDR2 YNFKEQ. For the CDR3, the DNA is TGTGCCAGCAGCCAAGAGTTGGGGGGAGCCAAAAACATTCAGTACTTC. Residues: CASSQELGGAKNIQYF.

V usage is TRBV28 and J usage is TRBJ1-1, with 7 nucleotides matching TRBD1. Per germline, CDR1 MDHEN and CDR2 SYDVKM. The trim removed 3 bases at V and 9 bases at J, leaving 4 bases unmatched. This CDR3 region has 12 residues. The CDR3 here is CASSLWDSKAFF. CDR3 sequence (DNA): TGTGCCAGCAGTTTGTGGGACAGCAAAGCTTTCTTT.

The chain is built from TRBV2 and TRBJ2-6; 8 positions match TRBD2. V trimming: 11 bases; J trimming: 2 bases; junction bases outside the gene matches: 2. The CDR3 has 13 residues. Germline loops: CDR1 SNHLY, CDR2 FYNNEI. CDR3 DNA: TGTGCCGTTAGCGGGGCTGGGGCCAACGTCCTGACTTTC. Translated: CAVSGAGANVLTF.